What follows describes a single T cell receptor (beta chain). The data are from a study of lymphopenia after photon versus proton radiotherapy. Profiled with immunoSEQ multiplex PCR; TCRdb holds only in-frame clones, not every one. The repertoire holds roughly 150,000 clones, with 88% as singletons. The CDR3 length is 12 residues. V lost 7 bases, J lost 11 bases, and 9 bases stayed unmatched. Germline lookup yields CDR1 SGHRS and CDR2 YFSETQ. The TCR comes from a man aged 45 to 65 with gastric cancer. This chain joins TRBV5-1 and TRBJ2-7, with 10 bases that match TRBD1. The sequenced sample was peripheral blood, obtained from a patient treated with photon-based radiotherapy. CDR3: CASSGPGTGEYF. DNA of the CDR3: TGCGCCAGCTCAGGGCCCGGGACAGGGGAGTACTTC.